The 2 T cell receptor beta chains below were found in one sample sequenced in a study of sequential checkpoint blockade in melanoma. Noted treatment: randomized to nivolumab then ipilimumab (arm A) or the reverse (arm B). Libraries were prepared by immunoSEQ multiplex PCR; TCRdb keeps only in-frame clonotypes and omits some of them. This table holds 3,900 or so clones, less than 75% found once. Sequences were derived from CD8+ T cells sorted from blood (inferred from file names), sampled from a patient given nivolumab and ipilimumab in sequence. The source of these receptors is a human patient with melanoma. Some clones in this sample may be carry-over from other donors' samples.

This chain links TRBV11-1 with TRBJ2-7, with 7 bases that match TRBD1. This CDR3 spans 15 amino acids. Germline CDR1 is SGHAT and CDR2 is FQDESV (reference sequence). V trimming: 3 bases; J trimming: 1 base; junction bases outside the gene matches: 6. The CDR3 reads CASSFGTALSYEQYF. The DNA for the CDR3 is TGTGCCAGCAGCTTTGGGACAGCCTTGTCCTACGAGCAGTACTTC. Variable domain in full (rest from reference TRBV11-1 and TRBJ2-7): EAEVAQSPRYKITEKSQAVAFWCDPISGHATLYWYRQILGQGPELLVQFQDESVVDDSQLPKDRFSAERLKGVDSTLKIQPAELGDSAMYLCASSFGTALSYEQYFGPGTRLTVT.

This rearrangement joins TRBV7-9 to TRBJ2-3, with D possibly TRBD1 on 5 matching bases. The CDR3 length is 15 residues. CDR1 and CDR2 from the germline V gene are SEHNR and FQNEAQ (reference sequence). Deletions cut 3 bases from V and 6 bases from J, with 16 bases between. DNA for the CDR3: TGTGCCAGCAGCTTGACGGTAGGGGCCATGGATACGCAGTATTTT. This translates into CASSLTVGAMDTQYF. Full variable domain (missing parts from reference TRBV7-9 and TRBJ2-3): DTGVSQNPRHKITKRGQNVTFRCDPISEHNRLYWYRQTLGQGPEFLTYFQNEAQLEKSRLLSDRFSAERPKGSFSTLEIQRTEQGDSAMYLCASSLTVGAMDTQYFGPGTRLTVL.